This T cell receptor beta chain stems from a study of Ad26.COV2.S vaccination and SARS-CoV-2 variants. The method was immunoSEQ multiplex PCR; TCRdb's version includes in-frame clones alone and lacks a portion of them. Of about 390,000 clones in the sample, approximately 90% were seen once. Regarding treatment: 15 to 20 received Ad26.COV2.S at low or high dose, single or two shots; a few received placebo; per-sample allocation not given. After the first vaccine or placebo injection, samples were drawn on day 63. Donation came from an adult in Boston who was aged 18-55 years. V lost 0 bases to trimming and J lost 7 bases, with 14 bases between them. Germline CDR1 SGHNT, CDR2 YYREEE (reference sequence). This CDR3 has 14 residues.

The sample consisted of peripheral blood, taken in a trial of Ad26.COV2.S vaccine versus placebo. This clonotype was sampled from a person aged 18 to 59 who received the Ad26.COV2.S COVID-19 vaccine or a placebo. The chain is built from TRBV5-4 and TRBJ2-7; TRBD1 is a possible D gene (6 bases). The CDR3 protein is CASSLGGQTEEQYF. For the CDR3, the DNA is TGTGCCAGCAGCTTGGGGGGGCAGACGGAGGAGCAGTACTTC.